A single TCR beta chain is shown here with its context. What it binds is unknown. Sample time point: week 11, during vaccination. The investigators gave 300 ug of mutant IDH1 20-mer peptide in each vaccine dose, together with topical imiquimod. Each astrocytoma in the donors was new, WHO grade 3 or 4, IDH1-mutant and ATRX-lost. The data were taken from a study of a mutant IDH1 vaccine in newly diagnosed glioma. The assay was immunoSEQ multiplex PCR, and TCRdb's table has in-frame clones only and misses some. The sample carries tens of thousands of clones, 79% recorded once. CDR1 and CDR2 (germline): MNHNY, SVGAGI (reference sequence). V was trimmed by 6 bases and J by 2 bases, leaving 7 bases between them. CDR3 length: 12 residues.

The specimen was PBMCs, collected from a glioma patient whose treatment included an IDH1 peptide vaccine. The chain couples TRBV6-6 to TRBJ2-5; D call uncertain. This TCR was recovered from a man aged 35 to 55 with glioma. CDR3 coding DNA: TGTGCCAGCAGCTATCCTCAAGAGACCCAGTACTTC. The encoded protein is CASSYPQETQYF.